The T cell receptor (beta chain) under discussion was sequenced for a study of cytomegalovirus exposure and HLA in healthy donors. J gave up 6 bases and V 5 bases, and 4 bases lay outside the gene matches. The germline CDR1 and CDR2 sequences are SNHLY and FYNNEI. This CDR3 spans 14 amino acids. Healthy donors of bone marrow made up the group. 60 Vbeta and 13 Jbeta primers were used in PCR. The method was immunoSEQ multiplex PCR; TCRdb's version includes in-frame clones alone and lacks a portion of them. Of over 140,000 clones in the sample, approximately 82% were seen once. This TCR was recovered from a young man in good health and CMV-seropositive. The chain employs TRBV2 and TRBJ1-6; 7 nucleotides agree with TRBD1. Sample: PBMCs. CDR3 residues: CASSKQGSNSPLHF. The CDR3 DNA reads TGTGCCAGCAGTAAACAGGGGAGTAATTCACCCCTCCACTTT. Using reference TRBV2 and TRBJ1-6 for the parts outside the CDR3, the full variable domain is EPEVTQTPSHQVTQMGQEVILRCVPISNHLYFYWYRQILGQKVEFLVSFYNNEISEKSEIFDDQFSVERPDGSNFTLKIRSTKLEDSAMYFCASSKQGSNSPLHFGNGTRLTVT.